The 26 T cell receptor beta chains below all came from one sample that was sequenced in a study of T cells in Graves' hyperthyroidism and ophthalmopathy. Researchers amplified the TCR beta CDR3 regions from RNA transcripts. TCR CDR3 regions were first amplified by RT-PCR with HTBI primers. TCRdb used MiXCR to reprocess the multiplex PCR reads, holding one entry per CDR3 protein. The sample has about 400,000 distinct CDR3 sequences, approximately 14% seen once. Sample: blood. The receptors stem from a woman between 18 and 29 years old with Graves' hyperthyroidism.

The gene calls are TRBV29-1 and TRBJ2-7; D unclear. This CDR3 has 11 amino acids. Trimming shortened V by 3 bases and J by 4 bases, and 7 bases separated the two germline ends. The germline CDR1 and CDR2 sequences are SQVTM and ANQGSEA. This CDR3 reads CSVEFEYEQYF. The CDR3 coding sequence is TGCAGCGTTGAGTTTGAATACGAGCAGTACTTC.

This sequence joins TRBV29-1 and TRBJ1-4; D perhaps matches TRBD1 (6 bases). The CDR3 runs to 16 residues. Germline V lookup: CDR1 SQVTM, CDR2 ANQGSEA. The V end was cut by 0 bases, the J end by 12 bases, with 23 bases between. The CDR3 nucleotides are TGCAGCGTTGAAGATCTCAAAAGGGTGGGGGGCCGGGAACTGTTTTTT. Its protein is CSVEDLKRVGGRELFF.

This clonotype was seen many times. The chain uses TRBV11-2 and TRBJ2-4; no clear D gene. The CDR3 runs 15 residues. The germline V gene encodes CDR1 SGHAT and CDR2 FQNNGV. The V and J ends lost 5 bases and 0 bases respectively, with 11 bases between them. CDR3: CASSLTRLAKNIQYF. In DNA, the CDR3 is TGTGCCAGCAGCCTGACAAGGCTAGCCAAAAACATTCAGTACTTC.

This clonotype was seen a handful of times. This CDR3 is CATSDFGENEQFF. In nucleotides, the CDR3 is TGTGCCACCAGTGATTTTGGGGAGAATGAGCAGTTCTTC. The gene calls are TRBV24-1 and TRBJ2-1; D might be TRBD2 (5 bases). Germline assignment: CDR1 KGHDR and CDR2 SFDVKD. V was cut by 1 base and J by 7 bases, with 7 bases left in between. The CDR3 is 13 residues long.

This clonotype turned up a few times. This chain links TRBV7-9 with TRBJ2-7, with D possibly matching TRBD2 (5 bases). V gave up 10 bases and J gave up 0 bases, with 13 bases separating them. Germline CDR1 reads SEHNR; CDR2 reads FQNEAQ (reference sequence). The CDR3 contains 13 residues. The DNA of the CDR3 is TGTGCCACCGGTGGACTCTACTCCTACGAGCAGTACTTC. This translates into CATGGLYSYEQYF.

In this sample, this clonotype turned up many times. The chain uses TRBV6-1 and TRBJ2-7; no reliable D call. The germline V gene has CDR1 MNHNS and CDR2 SASEGT. The CDR3 consists of 12 residues. V dropped 6 bases and J dropped 0 bases, with 6 bases sitting between them. The CDR3 region has the DNA TGTGCCAGCAGGTACACCTCCTACGAGCAGTACTTC. Its translation: CASRYTSYEQYF.

Ten or more counts support this clonotype. The chain is built from TRBV6-1 and TRBJ2-7, with D possibly being TRBD1 (6 bases). V was pared by 6 bases and J by 2 bases, with 14 bases between. The CDR3 is made up of 14 amino acids. Germline V gene data show CDR1 as MNHNS and CDR2 as SASEGT. The CDR3 DNA reads as TGTGCCAGCAGACTCAGGGGAGATCCCTACGAGCAGTACTTC. It is translated as CASRLRGDPYEQYF.

This clonotype was recorded many times. This chain uses TRBV11-2 with TRBJ2-1; D is possibly TRBD2 (6 bases). Per germline, CDR1 SGHAT and CDR2 FQNNGV. Trimming stripped 0 bases from V and 10 bases from J, with 16 bases between. CDR3 length: 15 amino acids. CDR3 region: CASSLDWLAPGEQFF. The CDR3 DNA follows: TGTGCCAGCAGCTTAGATTGGCTAGCGCCTGGGGAGCAGTTCTTC.

This clonotype was picked up a small number of times. V gene TRBV2 combines with J gene TRBJ2-3; D is tentatively TRBD1 or TRBD2 (5 bases each). The CDR3 totals 16 residues. From germline, CDR1 is SNHLY and CDR2 FYNNEI. Trimming cost V 3 bases and J 5 bases, with 18 bases left between them. CDR3 in DNA: TGTGCCAGCAGTGACTCAGAGGTCGGGGCCGGAGATACGCAGTATTTT. As protein: CASSDSEVGAGDTQYF.

This clonotype was seen only a few times. V and J are TRBV4-1 and TRBJ2-1; 12 bases line up with TRBD2. Germline V gene sequence: CDR1 MGHRA, CDR2 YSYEKL. The ends lost 4 bases at V and 1 base at J; junction bases unmatched: 8. The CDR3 contains 18 residues. As DNA, the CDR3 is TGCGCCAGCAGCCTCATGACTAGCGGGAGTGTGTCCTACAATGAGCAGTTCTTC. Its translation: CASSLMTSGSVSYNEQFF.

This clonotype has a count of ten or more. This rearrangement joins TRBV20-1 to TRBJ2-3; TRBD2 aligns across 9 bases. Trimming at V came to 1 base and at J to 2 bases, leaving 1 base not matched to a gene. The germline V gene encodes CDR1 DFQATT and CDR2 SNEGSKA (reference sequence). This CDR3 has 14 amino acids. The CDR3 region has the DNA TGCAGTGCTAGAGGACTAGCGGCCACAGATACGCAGTATTTT. Translation: CSARGLAATDTQYF.

This clonotype was counted ten times or more. This rearrangement joins TRBV7-6 to TRBJ2-7; TRBD2 aligns across 10 bases. Germline V gives CDR1 SGHVS, CDR2 FNYEAQ. The CDR3 runs 16 residues. Trimming cost V 5 bases and J 1 base; bases outside gene matches: 8. The CDR3 region is CASSPIAGGTSYEQYF. The DNA for the CDR3 is TGTGCCAGCAGCCCTATAGCGGGAGGCACGTCCTACGAGCAGTACTTC.

This clonotype was found many times. The chain recombines TRBV11-2 with TRBJ2-1, with D tentatively TRBD1 (6 bases). CDR1 and CDR2 (germline): SGHAT, FQNNGV. The CDR3 sequence is 11 residues long. V was trimmed by 3 bases and J by 10 bases, leaving 7 bases between them. CDR3 residues: CASSFGQEQFF. The DNA of the CDR3 is TGTGCCAGCAGCTTCGGACAGGAGCAGTTCTTC. The full variable domain, rest sourced from reference TRBV11-2 and TRBJ2-1, is EAGVAQSPRYKIIEKRQSVAFWCNPISGHATLYWYQQILGQGPKLLIQFQNNGVVDDSQLPKDRFSAERLKGVDSTLKIQPAKLEDSAVYLCASSFGQEQFFGPGTRLTVL.

There are a few counts of this clonotype. V usage is TRBV19 and J usage is TRBJ2-1; D not resolved. The V end lost 0 bases, the J end lost 5 bases, and 20 bases lay between the germline ends. This CDR3 has 18 residues. Germline CDR1 is LNHDA and CDR2 is SQIVND (reference sequence). CDR3 sequence reads: CASSIDPPSAAPHNEQFF. CDR3 DNA sequence: TGTGCCAGTAGTATAGATCCCCCGTCGGCAGCACCACACAATGAGCAGTTCTTC.

This rearrangement joins TRBV19 to TRBJ1-2; D gene ambiguous. The CDR3 extends over 13 amino acids. Trimming pared 6 bases from V and 8 bases from J, leaving 16 bases between. The germline CDR1 and CDR2 sequences are LNHDA and SQIVND (reference sequence). The CDR3, as DNA: TGTGCCAGTAGCGCCGGGCCGTTGTCGGGCTACACCTTC. Protein sequence: CASSAGPLSGYTF.

This clonotype was detected ten times or more. The chain combines TRBV12-3 or TRBV12-4 with TRBJ2-7, with 9 nucleotides matching TRBD1. The CDR3 is 14 amino acids. J was trimmed by 3 bases and V by 6 bases; bases with no gene match: 6. The CDR3 protein is CASRSGQGRYEQYF. In DNA form, the CDR3 reads TGTGCCAGCAGGTCGGGACAGGGCCGCTACGAGCAGTACTTC.

In regard to this clonotype: A much larger clone lies one base from this, so it may be a read error. The chain is built from TRBV20-1 and TRBJ1-2; tentative D call: TRBD1 (5 bases). Per germline, CDR1 DFQATT and CDR2 SNEGSKA (reference sequence). The CDR3 has 12 residues. Here the CDR3 reads CSASLDTYDYTF. Here the CDR3 DNA reads TGCAGTGCTAGTCTGGACACATATGACTACACCTTC.

The chain combines TRBV19 with TRBJ2-1; D perhaps matches TRBD2 (7 bases). CDR1 is LNHDA and CDR2 is SQIVND in the germline V gene (reference sequence). This CDR3 is 13 amino acids long. V lost 6 bases, J lost 6 bases, and 12 bases lay in between. The CDR3 bases are TGTGCCAGTAGCCGGGGGGCGGTCAATGAGCAGTTCTTC. This gives the protein CASSRGAVNEQFF.

This clonotype occurred a few times. This chain connects TRBV10-3 to TRBJ2-5, with D perhaps matching TRBD1 (5 bases). Germline V lookup: CDR1 ENHRY, CDR2 SYGVKD. The V and J ends lost 0 bases and 5 bases respectively, with 16 bases between them. The CDR3 runs 16 residues. The CDR3 spells CAISESAGKGWETQYF. CDR3 bases: TGTGCCATCAGTGAGTCGGCAGGCAAGGGGTGGGAGACCCAGTACTTC.

The chain couples TRBV19 to TRBJ1-5, with TRBD1 identical over 8 bases. The CDR3 totals 15 residues. V shed 9 bases, J shed 2 bases, and the junction held 9 bases outside the gene matches. CDR1 and CDR2 from the germline V gene are LNHDA and SQIVND (reference sequence). The CDR3 coding sequence is TGTGCCAGCAAAACAGGGGGGGCGGGCAATCAGCCCCAGCATTTT. This translates into CASKTGGAGNQPQHF.

This clonotype was counted ten times or more. The gene calls are TRBV3-1 and TRBJ2-7, with 8 bases that match TRBD2. The CDR3 is made up of 14 amino acids. V lost 4 bases and J lost 3; bases outside the gene matches: 5. Germline-derived CDR1 and CDR2 are LGHDT and YNNKEL (reference sequence). CDR3 sequence reads: CASSRSGGYYEQYF. CDR3 nucleotides: TGTGCCAGCAGCCGCAGCGGGGGCTACTACGAGCAGTACTTC.

This clonotype has more than one count but fewer than ten. J is TRBJ2-2 and V is TRBV13; 9 bases are shared with TRBD2. The trim removed 5 bases at V and 5 bases at J, leaving 6 bases unmatched. CDR1 PRHDT and CDR2 FYEKMQ come from the germline V gene (reference sequence). The CDR3 length is 15 residues. The CDR3 protein is CASSAGGALTGELFF. DNA of the CDR3: TGTGCCAGCAGCGCGGGGGGGGCATTGACCGGGGAGCTGTTTTTT.

This clonotype has at least ten counts. The chain joins TRBV5-1 to TRBJ1-1; D might be TRBD1 (5 bases). The V end was cut by 3 bases, the J end by 1 base, with 13 bases between. Per the germline V gene, CDR1 is SGHRS and CDR2 is YFSETQ. The length of the CDR3 is 15 residues. CDR3 sequence: CASSWDQTQNTEAFF. CDR3 nucleotides: TGCGCCAGCAGCTGGGACCAAACCCAGAACACTGAAGCTTTCTTT.

This clonotype showed up many times. The rearrangement links TRBV24-1 to TRBJ2-1, with a possible D match to TRBD2 (7 bases). This CDR3 contains 15 residues. Trimming took 5 bases from V and 7 from J, leaving 17 bases between them. Germline V lookup: CDR1 KGHDR, CDR2 SFDVKD. CDR3: CATSVRGGSTNEQFF. The DNA for the CDR3 is TGTGCCACCAGTGTAAGGGGGGGTTCCACAAATGAGCAGTTCTTC.

To note about this clonotype: One junction end does not reproduce the germline sequence, and a read error may be involved. This rearrangement joins TRBV7-7 to TRBJ2-5, with D possibly TRBD2 on 6 matching bases. This CDR3 has 16 residues. Germline V gives CDR1 SSHAT, CDR2 FNYEAQ (reference sequence). The CDR3 DNA reads as TGTGCTAGCAGCCCATTGGGAGGCCGTATCCAAGAGACCCAGTACTTC. It codes for CASSPLGGRIQETQYF.

This clonotype was detected only a few times. The V and J genes are TRBV7-9 and TRBJ2-2; 9 bases are shared with TRBD2. The CDR3 is made up of 16 amino acids. Germline lookup yields CDR1 SEHNR and CDR2 FQNEAQ (reference sequence). J gave up 1 base and V 5 bases, and 5 bases lay outside the gene matches. The CDR3 DNA sequence: TGTGCCAGCAGCATAAGCGGGGGGCAGAACACCGGGGAGCTGTTTTTT. The encoded protein is CASSISGGQNTGELFF.